Listed below are T cell receptor beta chains from one sample, sequenced in a study of T cells after yellow fever vaccination. TCRdb independently ran MiXCR on the 5' RACE reads; one entry per CDR3 protein. This table holds a few hundred thousand distinct CDR3 sequences, around 16% found once. This sample comprised PBMCs, obtained 5 days after the first yellow fever vaccination. The receptors come from a young man who received the YFV17D yellow fever vaccine. Both conserved end residues are part of each CDR3. Each record gives: J gene, D gene, CDR3 length, clone size, V gene, CDR3 DNA, CDR3 protein. D genes are given only for firm matches. The size of a clone is reported for some rows only, either as once, few or many, or as a class for expanded clones.

TRBJ2-1 . 15 . TRBV7-9 TGTGCCAGCAGCGCACCCCTTTCCGTTAACAATGAGCAGTTCTTC CASSAPLSVNNEQFF
TRBJ2-1 . 11 few TRBV20-1 TGCAGTGCTAGTGGCCCCAATGAGCAGTTCTTC CSASGPNEQFF
TRBJ2-2 . 13 few TRBV12-5 TGTGCTAGTGGTTTGGCACTAACCGGGGAGCTGTTTTTT CASGLALTGELFF
TRBJ2-5 TRBD2 16 few TRBV7-2 TGTGCCAGCAGCTCCTCCTGGACTAGCCTGCGGGAGACCCAGTACTTC CASSSSWTSLRETQYF
TRBJ2-2 . 15 . TRBV7-9 TGTGCCAGCGGATCCCAAGGGGTAGTCACCGGGGAGCTGTTTTTT CASGSQGVVTGELFF
TRBJ2-2 TRBD1 17 few TRBV4-2 TGTGCCAGCAGCCTATGGGACAGGGCTAGGAGTACCGGGGAGCTGTTTTTT CASSLWDRARSTGELFF
TRBJ2-5 TRBD2 18 many TRBV7-6 TGTGCCAGCAGCTTAGCCTCTAGCGGGGGGCCGAAGCAAGAGACCCAGTACTTC CASSLASSGGPKQETQYF
TRBJ1-3 . 13 . TRBV14 TGTGCCAGCAGCCACGTCGGTGGAAACACCATATATTTT CASSHVGGNTIYF
TRBJ1-1 . 14 many TRBV12-3/TRBV12-4 TGTGCCAGCAGTACTACAGATACTAACACTGAAGCTTTCTTT CASSTTDTNTEAFF
TRBJ1-1 TRBD1 16 few TRBV6-2/TRBV6-3 TGTGCCAGCAGTAAAGGGGCGACAGGGTCGAACACTGAAGCTTTCTTT CASSKGATGSNTEAFF
TRBJ1-3 . 18 . TRBV11-2 TGTGCCAGCAGCTCGCGGCGGTCGAAGACCTCCTCTGGAAACACCATATATTTT CASSSRRSKTSSGNTIYF
TRBJ1-5 . 13 many TRBV14 TGTGCCAGCAGCCAAGGGTGGGGTCAGCCCCAGCATTTT CASSQGWGQPQHF
TRBJ2-1 . 14 . TRBV5-1 TGCGCCAGCGCCCCCCGGGGACCCTACAATGAGCAGTTCTTC CASAPRGPYNEQFF
TRBJ2-4 . 17 few TRBV12-3/TRBV12-4 TGTGCCAGCAGTTTCGAGGAGAGGGTCGGGACCAAAAACATTCAGTACTTC CASSFEERVGTKNIQYF
TRBJ2-5 TRBD1 16 . TRBV18 TGTGCCAGCTCACTTCGGGACAGGGAGCTTCAAGAGACCCAGTACTTC CASSLRDRELQETQYF
TRBJ2-7 TRBD1 14 few TRBV4-1 TGCGCCAGCAGAAGAGGGGGCGTCGTGGACGAGCAGTACTTC CASRRGGVVDEQYF
TRBJ1-2 TRBD1 14 . TRBV18 TGTGCCAGCTCTCTGGACAGGGGAGTCTATGGCTACACCTTC CASSLDRGVYGYTF
TRBJ1-2 . 13 few TRBV7-2 TGTGCCAGCAGCCCCGAGAAGGGAGTTGGCTACACCTTC CASSPEKGVGYTF
TRBJ2-1 . 13 . TRBV7-8 TGTGCCAGCAGCCCTACTAGCTTCCATGAGCAGTTCTTC CASSPTSFHEQFF
TRBJ1-1 . 14 . TRBV9 TGTGCCAGCAGCGTAGGGGTTTTAGACACTGAAGCTTTCTTT CASSVGVLDTEAFF
TRBJ2-4 . 13 . TRBV28 TGTGCCAGCCTATCACGCCGCAAAAACATTCAGTACTTC CASLSRRKNIQYF
TRBJ1-5 . 15 few TRBV11-2 TGTGCCAGCAGCCCACCCCGAGAGGGCGGGAAGCCCCAGCATTTT CASSPPREGGKPQHF
TRBJ2-2 TRBD1 15 once TRBV5-1 TGCGCCAGCAGCTACCGGACAGGGAACACCGGGGAGCTGTTTTTT CASSYRTGNTGELFF
TRBJ2-5 . 14 many TRBV7-9 TGTGCCAGCAGCTTAATGACAGGCCAAGAGACCCAGTACTTC CASSLMTGQETQYF
TRBJ2-3 TRBD1 16 few TRBV6-2/TRBV6-3 TGTGCCAGCAGTTCCACGACAGGGGGCCTCCCAGATACGCAGTATTTT CASSSTTGGLPDTQYF
TRBJ2-1 TRBD2 18 . TRBV11-1 TGTGCCAGCAGCGGAATGGGATTGGGGGGGGAATCCTACAATGAGCAGTTCTTC CASSGMGLGGESYNEQFF
TRBJ2-2 TRBD1 15 few TRBV27 TGTGCCAGCAGTGCCCGACAGGGGAACACCGGGGAGCTGTTTTTT CASSARQGNTGELFF
TRBJ2-7 TRBD1 15 . TRBV2 TGTGCCAGCAGTGAAAGGACAGGGACCTCCTACGAGCAGTACTTC CASSERTGTSYEQYF
TRBJ1-2 . 13 . TRBV6-1 TGTGCCAGCAGCGGACGGGAAAACTATGGCTACACCTTC CASSGRENYGYTF
TRBJ2-5 . 14 . TRBV12-3/TRBV12-4 TGTGCCAGCAGAGAAACAGGACCGCTACAGACCCAGTACTTC CASRETGPLQTQYF
TRBJ2-7 . 15 few TRBV19 TGTGCCAGTAGTTGGACCCACCCGGGCTCCTACGAGCAGTACTTC CASSWTHPGSYEQYF
TRBJ2-7 TRBD2 14 few TRBV7-2 TGTGCCAGCAGCCACGGGACTAGCTCCTACGAGCAGTACTTC CASSHGTSSYEQYF
TRBJ2-1 . 15 few TRBV5-5 TGTGCCAGCAGCTTGGGGGGGCAAGGTTTCGATGAGCAGTTCTTC CASSLGGQGFDEQFF
TRBJ2-1 . 14 . TRBV5-5 TGTGCCAGCAGCCCATCCGGGGACTCCAATGAGCAGTTCTTC CASSPSGDSNEQFF
TRBJ2-6 . 16 . TRBV9 TGTGCCAGCAGCCCCCTTGGCGTCTCTGGGGCCAACGTCCTGACTTTC CASSPLGVSGANVLTF
TRBJ1-1 TRBD1 13 . TRBV15 TGTGCCACCACGGGACAGGGGTTTACTGAAGCTTTCTTT CATTGQGFTEAFF
TRBJ1-3 . 16 few TRBV7-9 TGTGCCAGCAACCCGGGGCAGGGTTTGTCCGGAAACACCATATATTTT CASNPGQGLSGNTIYF
TRBJ2-2 . 14 . TRBV11-3 TGTGCCAGCAGCTCACAGAGTAACACCGGGGAGCTGTTTTTT CASSSQSNTGELFF
TRBJ2-5 . 12 many TRBV6-2/TRBV6-3 TGTGCCAGCGCCGGGATTGCCGAGACCCAGTACTTC CASAGIAETQYF
TRBJ2-2 . 11 few TRBV30 TGTGCCTGGAGTGAAACCGGGGAGCTGTTTTTT CAWSETGELFF
TRBJ1-1 . 13 few TRBV29-1 TGCAGCGCTTCCTGGGAGGGGGGCACTGAAGCTTTCTTT CSASWEGGTEAFF
TRBJ2-1 TRBD2 14 . TRBV5-5 TGTGCCAGCAGCTTGTTCGGGGGGGCCGATGAGCAGTTCTTC CASSLFGGADEQFF
TRBJ2-7 TRBD1 16 . TRBV27 TGTGCCAGCAGTTGGGCGGGACAGGGGTTCTCCTACGAGCAGTACTTC CASSWAGQGFSYEQYF
TRBJ1-5 . 16 . TRBV21-1 TGTGCCAGCAGCCGTCGGACACTTTATAGCAATCAGCCCCAGCATTTT CASSRRTLYSNQPQHF
TRBJ1-1 . 14 . TRBV21-1 TGTGCCAGCAGCAAACAGGGGGAGAACACTGAAGCTTTCTTT CASSKQGENTEAFF
TRBJ2-2 . 13 . TRBV20-1 TGCAGTGCTAGAGATGCGAACACCGGGGAGCTGTTTTTT CSARDANTGELFF
TRBJ1-1 TRBD1 14 many TRBV7-2 TGTGCCAGCAGCTCCTACAGGGGGTGGACTGAAGCTTTCTTT CASSSYRGWTEAFF
TRBJ1-2 TRBD1 18 few TRBV5-1 TGCGCCAGCAGCGCCCTACCGTCAGAGGGACAGGGATGGTATGGCTACACCTTC CASSALPSEGQGWYGYTF
TRBJ1-2 . 14 few TRBV4-2 TGTGCCAGCAGCCAAGATTTAGGCGTCCGCCACTACACCTTC CASSQDLGVRHYTF
TRBJ2-1 TRBD1 16 . TRBV4-2 TGTGCCAGCAGCCCGGTTGAGACAGGGAACTCTAATGAGCAGTTCTTC CASSPVETGNSNEQFF
TRBJ2-5 . 14 . TRBV20-1 TGCAGTGCTAGAGAGCTAACCTCCCAAGAGACCCAGTACTTC CSARELTSQETQYF
TRBJ2-1 . 14 . TRBV3-1 TGTGCCAGCAGCCCGCCGGGAATTCTCAATGAGCAGTTCTTC CASSPPGILNEQFF
TRBJ2-2 TRBD2 16 many TRBV5-1 TGCGCCAGCAGCTTCGTAGCGGGGGTCACCAACGGGGAGCTGTTTTTT CASSFVAGVTNGELFF
TRBJ1-1 . 13 few TRBV29-1 TGCAGCGTGCCCAGGGTTGGGAGCACTGAAGCTTTCTTT CSVPRVGSTEAFF